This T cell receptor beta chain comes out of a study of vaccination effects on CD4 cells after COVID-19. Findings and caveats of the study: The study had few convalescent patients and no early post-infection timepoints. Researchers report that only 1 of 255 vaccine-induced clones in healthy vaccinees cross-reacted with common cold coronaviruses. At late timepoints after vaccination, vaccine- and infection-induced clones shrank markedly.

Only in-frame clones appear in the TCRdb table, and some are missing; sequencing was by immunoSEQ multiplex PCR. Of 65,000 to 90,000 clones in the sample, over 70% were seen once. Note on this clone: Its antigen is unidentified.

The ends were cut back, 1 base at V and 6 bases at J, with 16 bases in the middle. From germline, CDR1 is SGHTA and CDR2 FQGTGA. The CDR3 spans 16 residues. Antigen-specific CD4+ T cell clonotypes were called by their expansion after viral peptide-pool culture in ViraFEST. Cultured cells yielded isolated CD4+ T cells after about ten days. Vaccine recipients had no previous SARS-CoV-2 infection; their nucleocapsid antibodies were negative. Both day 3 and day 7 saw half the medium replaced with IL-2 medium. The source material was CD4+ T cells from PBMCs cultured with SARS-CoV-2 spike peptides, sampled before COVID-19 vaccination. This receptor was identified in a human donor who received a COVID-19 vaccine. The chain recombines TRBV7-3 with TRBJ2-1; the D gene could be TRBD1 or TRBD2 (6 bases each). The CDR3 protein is CASSLSGGRVGNEQFF. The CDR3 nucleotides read TGTGCCAGCAGCTTAAGTGGGGGGCGCGTGGGCAATGAGCAGTTCTTC.